This TCR beta chain was sequenced in a study of chemoradiotherapy in HPV16-positive cancers. The CDR3 is 15 amino acids. Germline V CDR1 and CDR2: SEHNR, FQNEAQ (reference sequence). The V end lost 4 bases, the J end lost 2 bases, and 14 bases lay between the germline ends. Study results and caveats: During treatment, candidate HPV-specific clones and E7-related motifs expanded in tumor. For HPV16-positive patients, expanding HPV-responsive T cells associated with longer recurrence-free survival.

Samples were taken several times over chemoradiotherapy. As regards this clone: The antigen is not known.

Profiling relied on immunoSEQ multiplex PCR, and the TCRdb table lists in-frame clones only, not all of them. The repertoire includes some 70,000 clones, 88% of them detected once, and 3.5% to 4.5% sits in the top ten. This clonotype originated in a human donor with HPV-associated anogenital cancer. Material: blood, obtained from a patient who underwent chemoradiotherapy. The chain joins TRBV7-9 to TRBJ2-5; tentatively, D is TRBD2 (5 bases). CDR3 nucleotides: TGTGCCAGCAGCTCACAAGGAGGCTTACAAGAGACCCAGTACTTC. This encodes CASSSQGGLQETQYF.